This T cell receptor beta chain was profiled in a study of blood T cell repertoires in COVID-19 (dated by TCRdb to the early 2020s). About the study as a whole: Samples from collaborators originated in the United States, Italy and Spain and spanned both the acute and convalescent phases of COVID-19. The material from the prospective study consisted of cDNA or gDNA derived from T cells, B-cell-depleted T cells, or PBMCs. Where HLA class I and class II types were available, the types were taken from metadata supplied by the sample provider, not from assay-based typing. The samples were drawn from two sources: the first 160 participants of the ongoing ImmuneRACE study, and 950 to 1,500 subjects contributed by 6 global collaborators. The repertoires were released in a freely available public database meant as a resource for research on the immune response to SARS-CoV-2. The sample metadata nearly always contained a de-identified subject ID, COVID-19 status, age in years and sex. The dataset comprised deeply sampled blood TCRbeta repertoires from subjects exposed to, actively infected with, or recovered from COVID-19.

TCRbeta CDR3 regions were amplified from genomic DNA by means of the immunoSEQ Assay, a bias-controlled multiplex PCR. As for how the authors treated the data: The number of nucleated cells in each sample was estimated by amplification of reference gene primers within the assay. To quantify the absolute abundance of each unique TCRbeta CDR3 rearrangement, sequence reads were collapsed and filtered. For each sample, productive Simpson clonality was calculated by taking the square root of Simpson's diversity index across productive rearrangements. Here the immuneACCESS table is served through TCRdb, limited to in-frame sequences with V and J called. Missing clones are a known gap in these copies; in checked studies unresolved V genes cover under half, and the rest lacks a known reason. V and J calls and clone size follow that table, whereas D and trimming were derived from the DNA. A total of about 240,000 clones appear in this sample, around 85% of them only once. 6.2% of the sample goes to the ten largest clones.

Broad study findings and their caveats: The amount of clinical and demographic metadata varied by source and participant and was provided uncurated.

A note on this clone: The specificity of this receptor is unknown. Base qualities are not provided; no much larger clone lies one nucleotide away.

The V and J ends are trimmed by 4 bases and 2 bases, leaving 11 bases between them. Taken from the germline V gene (reference sequence), the CDR1 and CDR2 loops are LNHDA and SQIVND. The CDR3, from cysteine to phenylalanine, totals 14 residues. The sequence is cut down to CDR3 DNA, 42 bases in frame from base 1. Whole blood was collected in K2EDTA tubes by collaborating institutions according to the institutions' own protocols. For TCRbeta analysis, collaborator samples were shipped as frozen whole blood, as isolated PBMCs, or as DNA extracted from either sample type. The chain is made from TRBV19 and TRBJ1-2; the D gene assignment is ambiguous. Material: peripheral blood. This receptor was obtained from a man in his 60s with acute or convalescent COVID-19. CDR3 sequence: CASSTPTGNYGYTF. The nucleotide sequence reads as follows: TGTGCCAGTAGTACCCCGACGGGGAACTATGGCTACACCTTC.